These T cell receptor beta chains were read from a single sample in a study of vaccination effects on CD4 cells after COVID-19. These receptors' antigens are unknown. This table comes from immunoSEQ multiplex PCR, and its TCRdb copy is limited to in-frame clones, with some not included. The sample yields 77,000 or so clones, about four fifths seen once. The sample in question was CD4+ T cells from PBMCs cultured with SARS-CoV-2 spike peptides, obtained before COVID-19 vaccination. These receptors originate from a human donor who received a COVID-19 vaccine. The CDR3 runs from the conserved cysteine through the conserved F or W. Fields, in order: D gene, J gene, clone size, V gene, CDR3 DNA, CDR3 protein. D genes are given only for firm matches. Expanded clones get a size class; other rows say once, few or many, or leave the size out.

. TRBJ1-2 . TRBV30 TGTGCCTGGAGCAAGGACAGCTCTATTGGCTACACCTTC CAWSKDSSIGYTF
. TRBJ1-2 few TRBV6-2/TRBV6-3 TGTGCCAGCAGTTCGAGGTCCAACTATGGCTACACCTTC CASSSRSNYGYTF
. TRBJ2-3 . TRBV12-5 TGTGCTAGTGGTCCGGGGACATACACAGATACGCAGTATTTT CASGPGTYTDTQYF
. TRBJ1-5 . TRBV7-2 TGTGCCAGCAGCTTAGCGGGGGCGGCGCCCCAGCATTTT CASSLAGAAPQHF
. TRBJ2-1 . TRBV18 TGTGCCAGCTCACCACCCTTCGGGACCCAGTACAATGAGCAGTTCTTC CASSPPFGTQYNEQFF
. TRBJ1-3 . TRBV28 TGTGCCAGCAGTTCCCCCCCGGTGTGGTCTGGAAACACCATATATTTT CASSSPPVWSGNTIYF
. TRBJ1-5 . TRBV14 TGTGCCAGCAGCCAAGGAGGGGGGCATCAGCCCCAGCATTTT CASSQGGGHQPQHF
. TRBJ2-3 . TRBV7-9 TGTGCCAGCAGCCCAAAGCGAGGGGGAGGGAGCACAGATACGCAGTATTTT CASSPKRGGGSTDTQYF
. TRBJ2-6 . TRBV19 TGTGCCAGTAGTATCCCCACGGAAGGCCTCTCTCTCTCTGGGGCCAACGTCCTGACTTTC CASSIPTEGLSLSGANVLTF
TRBD1 TRBJ2-5 . TRBV18 TGTGCCAGCTCACTAGACAGGGTGCGGAAAGAGACCCAGTACTTC CASSLDRVRKETQYF
. TRBJ2-3 . TRBV19 TGTGCCAGTAGTATAGACGTTCAGGGGTTGTCAGATACGCAGTATTTT CASSIDVQGLSDTQYF
. TRBJ2-3 . TRBV10-2 TGCGCCAGCGGGAGTGGAGGGGGCGATACGCAGTATTTT CASGSGGGDTQYF
. TRBJ2-3 once TRBV6-2/TRBV6-3 TGTGCCAGCAGTTACTTAGGGACAAGACCGCACACAGATACGCAGTATTTT CASSYLGTRPHTDTQYF
. TRBJ1-6 . TRBV5-5 TGTGCCAGCAGCTTGGCTGACAGCAATAATTCACCCCTCCACTTT CASSLADSNNSPLHF
. TRBJ2-3 . TRBV27 TGTGCCAGCAGTCGGGGCCCCACAGATACGCAGTATTTT CASSRGPTDTQYF
TRBD1 TRBJ1-2 . TRBV10-1 TGCGCCAGCAGTGACGGGGGACAGGGCTATGGCTACACCTTC CASSDGGQGYGYTF
. TRBJ1-2 . TRBV6-2/TRBV6-3 TGTGCCAGCAGTTACTCGACACCCGCAGGGGCCGGCTACACCTTC CASSYSTPAGAGYTF
. TRBJ2-3 . TRBV5-5 TGTGCCAGCAGCTTGGAGGCAGATACGCAGTATTTT CASSLEADTQYF
. TRBJ1-2 . TRBV20-1 TGCAGTGCTCATGGACAGCCGGGCTACACCTTC CSAHGQPGYTF
. TRBJ2-1 . TRBV24-1 TGTGCCACCAGTTTAACGGGGAGATCCTACAATGAGCAGTTCTTC CATSLTGRSYNEQFF
. TRBJ2-1 once TRBV7-2 TGTGCCAGCAGTATCAAAAGAGAGCAGTTCTTC CASSIKREQFF
. TRBJ2-5 . TRBV28 TGTGCCAGCAGTTTAACGCGGGGCGGAAAGACCCAGTACTTC CASSLTRGGKTQYF
TRBD2 TRBJ2-2 . TRBV7-2 TGTGCCAGCAGCTCTGGACTAGCGACCGGGGAGCTGTTTTTT CASSSGLATGELFF
TRBD1 TRBJ1-1 . TRBV6-6 TGTGCCAGCAGCCTTACAGGGGGCCGTGGTAACACTGAAGCTTTCTTT CASSLTGGRGNTEAFF
. TRBJ1-3 . TRBV6-5 TGTGCCACCAAGCGTAACTACTCTGGAAACACCATATATTTT CATKRNYSGNTIYF
. TRBJ2-5 . TRBV2 TGTGCCAGCAGTGAAAATGCCGATCAAGAGACCCAGTACTTC CASSENADQETQYF
TRBD2 TRBJ2-1 . TRBV18 TGTGCCAGCTCAGGAGGTAGCGGGGGGTTATACAATGAGCAGTTCTTC CASSGGSGGLYNEQFF
. TRBJ2-2 . TRBV19 TGTGCCAGTAGCCCGGATTTTACGAACACCGGGGAGCTGTTTTTT CASSPDFTNTGELFF
. TRBJ1-2 once TRBV30 TGTGCCGGGGGGCATTTAGGGGCCGGCGACTATGGCTACACCTTC CAGGHLGAGDYGYTF
TRBD1 TRBJ1-4 . TRBV12-3/TRBV12-4 TGTGCCAGCAGTAGACAGGGGAATGAAAAACTGTTTTTT CASSRQGNEKLFF
. TRBJ2-3 once TRBV20-1 TGCAGTGCTGGTGGGGGGCGTAGCACAGATACGCAGTATTTT CSAGGGRSTDTQYF
TRBD1 TRBJ1-1 . TRBV5-4 TGTGCCAGCAGCTTCGACAGGGGGATGAACACTGAAGCTTTCTTT CASSFDRGMNTEAFF
. TRBJ2-2 . TRBV24-1 TGTGCCGCAAAGGGGGTGGCAAACGACGGGGAGCTGTTTTTT CAAKGVANDGELFF
. TRBJ2-1 . TRBV20-1 TGCAGTGCTAGTCTGGGGGCTAGCGAGCAGTTCTTC CSASLGASEQFF
. TRBJ2-5 . TRBV28 TGTGCCAGCAGTTCTCGAGGGTATTCGGAGACCCAGTACTTC CASSSRGYSETQYF
. TRBJ2-1 once TRBV6-4 TGTGCCAGCAGTGCGGGGGCAAACTCCTACAATGAGCAGTTCTTC CASSAGANSYNEQFF
TRBD1 TRBJ2-4 . TRBV7-9 TGTGCCAGCAGCCTTTGGGACAGAAAAAACATTCAGTACTTC CASSLWDRKNIQYF
. TRBJ2-1 once TRBV7-2 TGTGCCAGCAGCGGGGCAAACTACAATGAGCAGTTCTTC CASSGANYNEQFF
TRBD1 TRBJ1-6 . TRBV6-1 TGTGCCAGCAATGAAGTCAGGGACAGCAGGTCCCCACCCCTCCACTTT CASNEVRDSRSPPLHF
. TRBJ2-6 once TRBV27 TGTGCCAGCAGTTCCCCCATTGGGGCCAACGTCCTGACTTTC CASSSPIGANVLTF
. TRBJ1-2 . TRBV7-9 TGTGCCAGCAGCTTCTTTGGAGGAGGCTACACCTTC CASSFFGGGYTF
. TRBJ1-1 . TRBV6-5 TGTGCCAGTTCCACTGACAGGAGCATGAACACTGAAGCTTTCTTT CASSTDRSMNTEAFF
TRBD1 TRBJ2-5 . TRBV2 TGTGCCAGCAGCGGTATTTCGACAGGGATGTTCGAGACCCAGTACTTC CASSGISTGMFETQYF
. TRBJ1-1 . TRBV7-9 TGTGCCAGCAGCTTAGCACAGCAGAACACTGAAGCTTTCTTT CASSLAQQNTEAFF
. TRBJ2-2 . TRBV6-5 TGTGCCAGCAGCACGGGACTTAACACCGGGGAGCTGTTTTTT CASSTGLNTGELFF
. TRBJ2-2 . TRBV15 TGTGCCACCAGTCTAGACACCGGGGAGCTGTTTTTT CATSLDTGELFF
TRBD1 TRBJ1-4 . TRBV24-1 TGTGCCACCAGTGACCCTAGACAGGGAGGGGAAAAACTGTTTTTT CATSDPRQGGEKLFF
. TRBJ1-6 . TRBV7-3 TGTGCCAGCAGCTTCGGGGGGGATTCACCCCTCCACTTT CASSFGGDSPLHF
. TRBJ2-1 . TRBV30 TGTGCCTGGAGTCTCCAGGGTAATGAGCAGTTCTTC CAWSLQGNEQFF
. TRBJ2-4 . TRBV7-2 TGTGCCAGCAGCTTAGATCGTGGGACAAACATTCAGTACTTC CASSLDRGTNIQYF
TRBD1 TRBJ1-1 . TRBV7-9 TGTGCCAGCAGCCTCGAACAGGGGACTGAAGCTTTCTTT CASSLEQGTEAFF
. TRBJ1-4 . TRBV19 TGTGCCAGTAGTACTAAGAGGTCGGATAATGAAAAACTGTTTTTT CASSTKRSDNEKLFF
. TRBJ2-2 once TRBV5-1 TGCGCCAGCAGCTGGGACCTTAGGGCCCCCGGGGAGCTGTTTTTT CASSWDLRAPGELFF
TRBD2 TRBJ2-3 . TRBV7-3 TGTGCCAGCAGCTTAGGGGGACTAGCGGCTCCCACAGATACGCAGTATTTT CASSLGGLAAPTDTQYF
TRBD1 TRBJ1-5 few TRBV5-1 TGCGCCAGCAGCGAGGGGGCGGTCGGCAATCAGCCCCAGCATTTT CASSEGAVGNQPQHF
. TRBJ2-5 . TRBV11-3 TGTGCCAGCAGCTTAGACGGGCAAGAGACCCAGTACTTC CASSLDGQETQYF
. TRBJ2-4 . TRBV19 TGTGCCAGTAGTTCTAGAGGGGCAGGAATTAATCTAGCCAAAAACATTCAGTACTTC CASSSRGAGINLAKNIQYF